This passage covers 9 T cell receptor beta chains from one sample sequenced in a study of blood T cell repertoires in COVID-19. The table came from immunoSEQ multiplex PCR; TCRdb's copy has only in-frame clones and leaves some out. This sample yields roughly 100,000 clones, of which 81% are seen a single time; around 5% belongs to the top ten. The specimen sequenced was peripheral blood. Every receptor here comes from a man older than 75 with COVID-19, enrolled during active disease.

The V gene is TRBV5-1, the J gene TRBJ2-3; D is possibly TRBD2 (7 bases). The CDR3 loop spans 15 amino acids. CDR1 is SGHRS, CDR2 YFSETQ, per germline. V was clipped by 4 bases and J by 6 bases, with 18 bases between them. CDR3 region: CASSSGTLTRDTQYF. The CDR3 bases are TGCGCCAGCAGCAGCGGGACACTCACTAGGGATACGCAGTATTTT.

The V and J genes are TRBV29-1 and TRBJ2-1; D may be TRBD2 (6 bases). The CDR3 contains 13 residues. Per the germline V gene, CDR1 is SQVTM and CDR2 is ANQGSEA. Trimming took 7 bases from V and 3 from J, leaving 13 bases between them. The CDR3 region is CSGWTTLYNEQFF. The CDR3 DNA reads TGCAGCGGCTGGACTACCCTCTACAATGAGCAGTTCTTC.

The V and J genes are TRBV7-2 and TRBJ1-1, with D perhaps TRBD1 (6 bases). The length of the CDR3 is 16 residues. V gave up 3 bases and J gave up 0 bases, with 14 bases separating them. CDR1 and CDR2 (germline): SGHTA, FQGNSA. CDR3 sequence reads: CASSFRGGTMNTEAFF. CDR3 bases: TGTGCCAGCAGCTTTAGGGGTGGGACAATGAACACTGAAGCTTTCTTT.

The V gene is TRBV19, the J gene TRBJ2-7; 9 bases are a match to TRBD1. CDR3 length: 14 residues. The V gene's germline CDR1 is LNHDA and CDR2 SQIVND (reference sequence). Trimming took 1 base from V and 5 from J; bases not matched to a gene: 3. The chain's CDR3 is CASSIGTGDDEQYF. The CDR3 DNA reads as TGTGCCAGTAGTATAGGGACAGGGGATGACGAGCAGTACTTC.

The V gene is TRBV28, the J gene TRBJ1-2, with 8 bases lining up with TRBD1. J was trimmed by 14 bases and V by 4 bases; bases with no gene match: 6. This CDR3 has 11 residues. Germline CDR1 is MDHEN and CDR2 is SYDVKM. The CDR3 DNA is TGTGCCAGCAGTTACGGACAGGGTGGAACCTTC. This codes for CASSYGQGGTF.

The chain carries TRBV4-3 and TRBJ1-1; TRBD1 agrees at 8 bases. Losses at the gene ends were 4 bases for V and 4 bases for J; bases not matched to a gene: 2. The CDR3 totals 13 residues. CDR1 and CDR2 from the germline V gene are LGHNA and YSLEER. The CDR3 reads CASSLDRGTEAFF. DNA of the CDR3: TGCGCCAGCAGCCTAGACAGGGGCACTGAAGCTTTCTTT.

The chain combines TRBV6-1 with TRBJ1-5; 7 nucleotides match TRBD1. V lost 3 bases and J lost 2; bases outside the gene matches: 4. This CDR3 has 15 residues. Germline lookup yields CDR1 MNHNS and CDR2 SASEGT. The CDR3 region is CASSDNRGGNQPQHF. The CDR3 nucleotides read TGTGCCAGCAGTGATAACAGGGGCGGCAATCAGCCCCAGCATTTT.

V and J are TRBV4-3 and TRBJ2-3; D is unclear. Trimming took off 0 bases at V and 7 bases at J, with 11 bases between the two ends. In germline, CDR1 is LGHNA, CDR2 YSLEER. The length of the CDR3 is 14 residues. Written as DNA, the CDR3 is TGCGCCAGCAGCCAAGAGCGGAATTCAAATACGCAGTATTTT. This gives the protein CASSQERNSNTQYF.

In this sample, this clone turned up a few times. This sequence joins TRBV6-6 and TRBJ1-6; D might be TRBD1 (5 bases). Trimming stripped 3 bases from V and 7 bases from J, with 13 bases between. Germline lookup yields CDR1 MNHNY and CDR2 SVGAGI (reference sequence). The CDR3 is 15 residues long. CDR3 bases: TGTGCCAGCAGTTATTCGGGAGGGGACAATTCACCCCTCCACTTT. Translated: CASSYSGGDNSPLHF.